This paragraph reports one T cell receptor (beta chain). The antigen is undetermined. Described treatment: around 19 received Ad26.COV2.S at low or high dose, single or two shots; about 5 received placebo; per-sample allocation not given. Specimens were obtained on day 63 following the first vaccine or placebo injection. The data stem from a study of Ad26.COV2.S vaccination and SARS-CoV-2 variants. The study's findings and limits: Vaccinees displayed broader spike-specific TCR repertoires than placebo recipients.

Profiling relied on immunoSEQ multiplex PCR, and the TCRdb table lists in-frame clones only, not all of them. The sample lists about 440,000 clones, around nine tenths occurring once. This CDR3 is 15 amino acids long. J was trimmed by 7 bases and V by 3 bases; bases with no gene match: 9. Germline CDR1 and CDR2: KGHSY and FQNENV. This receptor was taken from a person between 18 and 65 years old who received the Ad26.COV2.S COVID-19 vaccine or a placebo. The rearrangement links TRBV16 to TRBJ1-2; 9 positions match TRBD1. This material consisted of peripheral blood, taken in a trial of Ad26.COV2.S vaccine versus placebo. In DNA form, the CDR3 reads TGTGCCAGCAGCCAGTTGAGACAGGGGGAAAGTGGCTACACCTTC. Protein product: CASSQLRQGESGYTF.